These 12 T cell receptor beta chains came from one sample sequenced in a study of T cells in Graves' hyperthyroidism and ophthalmopathy. Amplification of TCR beta CDR3 regions used RNA as the template. The HTBI primer set served for first-round RT-PCR of the TCR CDR3. TCRdb reprocessed the multiplex PCR reads via MiXCR and lists one record per CDR3 protein. This table has some 600,000 distinct CDR3 sequences, around 42% appearing once. Sequenced material: peripheral blood or thyroid tissue (not recorded which). The receptors come from a woman younger than 30 with Graves' hyperthyroidism.

This rearrangement joins TRBV20-1 to TRBJ2-7; 7 nucleotides match TRBD1. This CDR3 is 14 amino acids long. In germline, CDR1 is DFQATT, CDR2 SNEGSKA (reference sequence). V was pared by 5 bases and J by 7 bases, with 14 bases of the junction left unmatched. The CDR3 DNA reads TGCAGTGCTTCCGAACCTAAGGGGGCTCAGGAGCAGTACTTC. The encoded protein is CSASEPKGAQEQYF.

This clonotype was recorded a few times. The rearrangement uses TRBV6-2 or TRBV6-3 and TRBJ1-1; D might be TRBD1 (5 bases). V was trimmed by 4 bases and J by 7 bases, leaving 10 bases between them. Per germline, CDR1 MNHEY and CDR2 SVGEGT. This CDR3 region has 12 residues. This chain's CDR3 is CASSWGSIEAFF. The DNA for the CDR3 is TGTGCCAGCAGTTGGGGGAGCATTGAAGCTTTCTTT.

This clonotype has only a few counts. The J gene is TRBJ2-7, the V gene TRBV7-9, with D perhaps matching TRBD2 (5 bases). Trimming took off 5 bases at V and 3 bases at J, with 14 bases between the two ends. CDR3 length equals 14 residues. The germline V gene encodes CDR1 SEHNR and CDR2 FQNEAQ (reference sequence). DNA of the CDR3: TGTGCCAGCAGCACTCAAGCGGTAATCTACGAGCAGTACTTC. Its translation: CASSTQAVIYEQYF.

Turning to this clonotype: One junction end disagrees with the germline gene, perhaps due to a read error. The CDR3 protein is CASSVAGQGLHETQYF. In nucleotides, the CDR3 is TGTGCCAGCAGCGTAGCGGGACAGGGGCTTCATGAGACCCAGTACTTC. The rearrangement uses TRBV7-6 and TRBJ2-5; 10 positions match TRBD1. Germline V gene lookup returns CDR1 SGHVS and CDR2 FNYEAQ. This CDR3 is 16 amino acids long. The full variable domain, with the rest looked up from reference TRBV7-6 and TRBJ2-5, is GAGVSQSPRYKVTKRGQDVALRCDPISGHVSLYWYRQALGQGPEFLTYFNYEAQQDKSGLPNDRFSAERPEGSISTLTIQRTEQRDSAMYRCASSVAGQGLHETQYFGPGTRLLVL.

The gene calls are TRBV11-2 and TRBJ2-5; 11 positions match TRBD2. From germline, CDR1 is SGHAT and CDR2 FQNNGV. The junction had 6 bases not matched to a gene; V was cut back by 5 bases and J by 4 bases. This CDR3 region has 15 residues. The DNA of the CDR3 is TGTGCCAGCAGCCGACTAGCGGGAACTGGAGAGACCCAGTACTTC. Protein sequence: CASSRLAGTGETQYF.

This clonotype came up many times. The rearrangement uses TRBV2 and TRBJ1-1; D is ambiguous. Trimming left V 6 bases short and J 6 bases short, with 14 bases between. The germline CDR1 and CDR2 sequences are SNHLY and FYNNEI. The CDR3 totals 13 residues. The CDR3 coding sequence is TGTGCCAGCAGGGCAAGGACGAGGGCTGAAGCTTTCTTT. Protein: CASRARTRAEAFF.

V is TRBV13 and J is TRBJ1-6; perhaps TRBD1 as D (5 bases). This CDR3 is built from 15 residues. V was cut by 1 base and J by 7 bases, with 11 bases left in between. Looked up from germline, CDR1 is PRHDT and CDR2 is FYEKMQ (reference sequence). The CDR3: CASSLVSGFNSPLHF. DNA for the CDR3: TGTGCCAGCAGCTTAGTCTCAGGGTTCAATTCACCCCTCCACTTT.

Here the CDR3 DNA reads TGCAGTGCCTTAACGGGGCAGGGTGTGAGTCAGCCCCAGCATTTT. Protein product: CSALTGQGVSQPQHF. The rearrangement uses TRBV20-1 and TRBJ1-5; TRBD1 is a possible D gene (5 bases). The CDR3 consists of 15 residues. Germline lookup yields CDR1 DFQATT and CDR2 SNEGSKA (reference sequence). V was clipped by 6 bases and J by 6 bases, with 21 bases between them.

This clonotype was recorded many times. The V gene is TRBV6-6, the J gene TRBJ1-2; D unclear. With 7 bases removed from V and 7 bases from J, the gap between germline ends came to 10 bases. CDR3 length: 11 amino acids. Germline CDR1 reads MNHNY; CDR2 reads SVGAGI (reference sequence). In nucleotides, the CDR3 is TGTGCCAGCATCGACGTCGGTGGCTACACCTTC. It specifies CASIDVGGYTF.

This clonotype was observed many times. J is TRBJ1-1 and V is TRBV25-1, with TRBD1 matching over 7 bases. Germline lookup yields CDR1 MGHDK and CDR2 SYGVNS. The CDR3 length is 16 residues. V shed 4 bases, J shed 0 bases, and the junction held 8 bases outside the gene matches. CDR3: CASSGRTGDMNTEAFF. The CDR3 nucleotides are TGTGCCAGCAGTGGAAGGACAGGAGATATGAACACTGAAGCTTTCTTT.

The V gene is TRBV2, the J gene TRBJ1-1; D uncertain. The V end lost 5 bases, the J end lost 3 bases, and 10 bases lay between the germline ends. The CDR3 sequence is 13 residues long. Germline V gives CDR1 SNHLY, CDR2 FYNNEI. The CDR3 DNA is TGTGCCAGCAGTTACGCGGTGTACACTGAAGCTTTCTTT. Translating gives CASSYAVYTEAFF.

The J gene is TRBJ2-2, the V gene TRBV29-1, with D maybe TRBD1 (6 bases). This CDR3 is 13 amino acids long. CDR1 is SQVTM and CDR2 is ANQGSEA in the germline V gene. V was clipped by 6 bases and J by 2 bases, with 10 bases between them. The CDR3 sequence is CSVRTENTGELFF. The DNA of the CDR3 is TGCAGCGTCCGGACAGAAAACACCGGGGAGCTGTTTTTT.